These 23 T cell receptor beta chains originate from one sample sequenced in a study of CD8 T cells in Susac syndrome. Random hexamers served to reverse transcribe roughly 0.45 to 1 ug RNA. From the immunoSEQ multiplex PCR reads, TCRdb called clonotypes with MiXCR, one entry per CDR3 protein. The repertoire holds 50,000 to 55,000 distinct CDR3 sequences, with approximately 95% as singletons. The specimen was CD8+ T cells from PBMCs. The receptors here all came from a human donor with Susac syndrome.

The chain employs TRBV28 and TRBJ1-2; no clear D. V lost 6 bases to trimming and J lost 5 bases, with 16 bases between them. Germline CDR1 MDHEN, CDR2 SYDVKM. The CDR3 is made up of 14 amino acids. The CDR3 DNA reads as TGTGCCAGCAGCAACCAGCTCGGGCGGTATGGCTACACCTTC. It specifies CASSNQLGRYGYTF.

The chain links TRBV30 to TRBJ2-5; 9 nucleotides line up with TRBD1. The V gene end was trimmed by 2 bases and the J gene end by 2 bases; junction bases not matched to a gene: 3. The CDR3 covers 14 residues. Germline V gene lookup returns CDR1 GTSNPN and CDR2 SVGIG (reference sequence). The CDR3 DNA sequence: TGTGCCTGGAGTACGACAGGGGGACAAGAGACCCAGTACTTC. This codes for CAWSTTGGQETQYF.

This clonotype was detected only a few times. The chain recombines TRBV13 with TRBJ1-5; D gene uncertain. The CDR3 consists of 12 residues. Germline V gene lookup returns CDR1 PRHDT and CDR2 FYEKMQ (reference sequence). V was trimmed by 0 bases and J by 4 bases, leaving 1 base between them. Here the CDR3 reads CASSLGNQPQHF. CDR3 DNA: TGTGCCAGCAGCTTAGGGAATCAGCCCCAGCATTTT.

The CDR3: CASSLNPFRGRGKRTLHF. The DNA of the CDR3 is TGTGCCAGCAGTTTAAACCCGTTTAGGGGCAGGGGGAAGAGGACCCTCCACTTT. This chain uses TRBV27 with TRBJ1-6; TRBD1 agrees at 7 bases. This CDR3 is 18 amino acids long. V gave up 2 bases and J gave up 14 bases; unmatched junction bases: 21. CDR1 is MNHEY and CDR2 is SMNVEV in the germline V gene (reference sequence).

This clonotype was picked up one time. The rearrangement joins TRBV29-1 to TRBJ2-5; 10 bases fit TRBD2. The CDR3 runs 15 residues. The trim removed 1 base at V and 4 bases at J, leaving 6 bases unmatched. Looked up from germline, CDR1 is SQVTM and CDR2 is ANQGSEA. This chain's CDR3 is CSVEGPGLATETQYF. The CDR3 DNA reads TGCAGCGTTGAAGGTCCGGGACTAGCGACAGAGACCCAGTACTTC. Full variable domain (outside the CDR3, taken from reference TRBV29-1 and TRBJ2-5): SAVISQKPSRDICQRGTSLTIQCQVDSQVTMMFWYRQQPGQSLTLIATANQGSEATYESGFVIDKFPISRPNLTFSTLTVSNMSPEDSSIYLCSVEGPGLATETQYFGPGTRLLVL.

This chain links TRBV30 with TRBJ2-6; 9 bases fit TRBD1. Germline V lookup: CDR1 GTSNPN, CDR2 SVGIG (reference sequence). The CDR3 covers 17 residues. V dropped 4 bases and J dropped 0; count of bases not matched to a gene: 7. CDR3 DNA sequence: TGTGCCTGGACCGGGACAGGGTCCCCCTCTGGGGCCAACGTCCTGACTTTC. Translated: CAWTGTGSPSGANVLTF.

V is TRBV7-9 and J is TRBJ1-1, with 8 bases that match TRBD1. The V and J ends lost 0 bases and 10 bases, in that order; junction bases with no gene match: 7. Germline assignment: CDR1 SEHNR and CDR2 FQNEAQ (reference sequence). The CDR3 contains 14 residues. The CDR3: CASSLATGGLGAFF. The CDR3 nucleotides read TGTGCCAGCAGCTTAGCAACAGGGGGGCTTGGAGCTTTCTTT.

This clonotype appeared a single time. The V and J genes are TRBV4-3 and TRBJ1-1; no firm D call. Trimming took 0 bases from V and 0 from J, leaving 14 bases between them. CDR3 length: 17 amino acids. CDR1 and CDR2 (germline): LGHNA, YSLEER. CDR3 residues: CASSQEIMGRLNTEAFF. CDR3 sequence (DNA): TGCGCCAGCAGCCAAGAAATTATGGGCCGGCTGAACACTGAAGCTTTCTTT.

This clonotype was seen just once. The chain employs TRBV9 and TRBJ1-2, with a weak D call TRBD1 (6 bases). CDR3 length: 14 residues. V lost 0 bases and J lost 8, with 14 bases in between. Germline CDR1 is SGDLS and CDR2 is YYNGEE. The DNA for the CDR3 is TGTGCCAGCAGCGTAGATACAGGGTCAGGCGGCTACACCTTC. Translation: CASSVDTGSGGYTF.

The chain combines TRBV30 with TRBJ2-4; perhaps D is TRBD1 or TRBD2 (5 bases each). The CDR3 covers 14 residues. V gave up 7 bases and J gave up 0 bases, with 13 bases separating them. Per the germline V gene, CDR1 is GTSNPN and CDR2 is SVGIG (reference sequence). The CDR3 here is CASGTNGAKNIQYF. The CDR3 DNA reads TGTGCCTCCGGGACCAACGGAGCCAAAAACATTCAGTACTTC.

The rearrangement links TRBV5-1 to TRBJ2-7, with a possible D match to TRBD2 (5 bases). V was pared by 0 bases and J by 2 bases, with 9 bases between. The CDR3 consists of 14 residues. Germline CDR1 reads SGHRS; CDR2 reads YFSETQ. The CDR3 protein is CASSLAGNAYEQYF. In nucleotides, the CDR3 is TGCGCCAGCAGCTTGGCCGGGAACGCCTACGAGCAGTACTTC.

The rearrangement links TRBV4-1 to TRBJ2-5; 8 nucleotides align to TRBD1. CDR1 is MGHRA, CDR2 YSYEKL, per germline. V was pared by 0 bases and J by 7 bases, with 7 bases of the junction left unmatched. The CDR3 covers 15 residues. CDR3 residues: CASSQDTGGLWTQYF. Written as DNA, the CDR3 is TGCGCCAGCAGCCAAGATACAGGGGGTCTCTGGACCCAGTACTTC.

The chain recombines TRBV1 with TRBJ2-3. TRBV1 is shown as a pseudogene. This CDR3 is built from 15 residues. The chain's CDR3 is CTSSQVEERPDTQYF. The CDR3 DNA reads as TGCACCAGCAGCCAAGTCGAGGAGCGCCCAGATACGCAGTATTTT.

This clonotype was observed a single time. This chain uses TRBV27 with TRBJ1-5; D is possibly TRBD1 (5 bases). V was clipped by 0 bases and J by 0 bases, with 9 bases between them. The germline CDR1 and CDR2 sequences are MNHEY and SMNVEV (reference sequence). The CDR3 contains 16 residues. The DNA of the CDR3 is TGTGCCAGCAGTTTATCGATAGGGGATAGCAATCAGCCCCAGCATTTT. Translating it yields CASSLSIGDSNQPQHF.

The chain combines TRBV15 with TRBJ2-1; D remains unclear. Trimming stripped 1 base from V and 7 bases from J, with 14 bases between. Germline V lookup: CDR1 LNHNV, CDR2 YYDKDF (reference sequence). The CDR3 extends over 15 amino acids. CDR3 sequence reads: CATSRGRQVPNEQFF. CDR3 DNA sequence: TGTGCCACCAGCAGAGGCCGGCAGGTTCCAAATGAGCAGTTCTTC.

The chain has TRBV5-1 and TRBJ1-2; 7 nucleotides align to TRBD1. The ends lost 4 bases at V and 4 bases at J; junction bases unmatched: 4. The CDR3 consists of 13 residues. CDR1 SGHRS and CDR2 YFSETQ come from the germline V gene. The CDR3 region has the DNA TGCGCCAGCAGCAGGGACAGCACCTATGGCTACACCTTC. Translation: CASSRDSTYGYTF.

This chain connects TRBV12-5 to TRBJ2-3, with D possibly TRBD2 on 6 matching bases. The germline V gene encodes CDR1 LGHNT and CDR2 FRNRAP. This CDR3 spans 15 amino acids. V was shortened by 5 bases and J by 5 bases, with 17 bases between the two germline ends. The CDR3 coding sequence is TGTGCTAGTGGTGCACCCGAGAAAGCGGGAGATACGCAGTATTTT. This encodes CASGAPEKAGDTQYF. Full variable domain (missing parts from reference TRBV12-5 and TRBJ2-3): DARVTQTPRHKVTEMGQEVTMRCQPILGHNTVFWYRQTMMQGLELLAYFRNRAPLDDSGMPKDRFSAEMPDATLATLKIQPSEPRDSAVYFCASGAPEKAGDTQYFGPGTRLTVL.

The V gene is TRBV3-1, the J gene TRBJ2-7; the D gene is possibly TRBD2 (5 bases). Between the trimmed V and J ends, which lost 4 bases and 7 bases, there was a span of 17 bases. The length of the CDR3 is 14 residues. From germline, CDR1 is LGHDT and CDR2 YNNKEL (reference sequence). CDR3 loop: CASSPSGTSMEQYF. CDR3 coding DNA: TGTGCCAGCAGCCCCAGCGGAACCAGTATGGAGCAGTACTTC.

This chain links TRBV19 with TRBJ2-1; D unresolved. The CDR3 has 12 residues. V was pared by 5 bases and J by 7 bases, with 9 bases between. Germline CDR1 is LNHDA and CDR2 is SQIVND (reference sequence). The CDR3 DNA reads as TGTGCCAGTAGTCCGTGGGAAAATGAGCAGTTCTTC. It is translated as CASSPWENEQFF.

CDR3 region: CATSRRDRGSNEQYF. CDR3 sequence (DNA): TGTGCCACCAGCAGACGGGACAGGGGTAGCAACGAGCAGTACTTC. This sequence joins TRBV15 and TRBJ2-7, with 10 bases lining up with TRBD1. The V gene end was trimmed by 2 bases and the J gene end by 5 bases; junction bases not matched to a gene: 6. The CDR3 contains 15 residues. The germline gives CDR1 LNHNV, CDR2 YYDKDF (reference sequence).

The chain combines TRBV9 with TRBJ1-2; tentatively, D is TRBD1 (5 bases). V lost 3 bases to trimming and J lost 0 bases, with 12 bases between them. Germline values: CDR1 SGDLS, CDR2 YYNGEE. CDR3 length: 15 amino acids. The CDR3 protein is CASSAWDGSNYGYTF. The CDR3 DNA sequence: TGTGCCAGCAGCGCGTGGGACGGGTCTAACTATGGCTACACCTTC.

V is TRBV20-1 and J is TRBJ2-3, with TRBD1 matching 8 bases. Trimming at V came to 5 bases and at J to 4 bases, leaving 8 bases not matched to a gene. Germline V lookup: CDR1 DFQATT, CDR2 SNEGSKA (reference sequence). This CDR3 region has 14 residues. DNA of the CDR3: TGCAGTGCTGCCGGGACAGGAGTTGCAGATACGCAGTATTTT. This gives the protein CSAAGTGVADTQYF.

The V call is TRBV4-3, the J call TRBJ2-5; D gene uncertain. The CDR3 runs 14 residues. Germline V CDR1 and CDR2: LGHNA, YSLEER. V lost 0 bases and J lost 0, with 5 bases in between. The CDR3 sequence is CASSQEPNQETQYF. CDR3 bases: TGCGCCAGCAGCCAAGAGCCTAACCAAGAGACCCAGTACTTC.